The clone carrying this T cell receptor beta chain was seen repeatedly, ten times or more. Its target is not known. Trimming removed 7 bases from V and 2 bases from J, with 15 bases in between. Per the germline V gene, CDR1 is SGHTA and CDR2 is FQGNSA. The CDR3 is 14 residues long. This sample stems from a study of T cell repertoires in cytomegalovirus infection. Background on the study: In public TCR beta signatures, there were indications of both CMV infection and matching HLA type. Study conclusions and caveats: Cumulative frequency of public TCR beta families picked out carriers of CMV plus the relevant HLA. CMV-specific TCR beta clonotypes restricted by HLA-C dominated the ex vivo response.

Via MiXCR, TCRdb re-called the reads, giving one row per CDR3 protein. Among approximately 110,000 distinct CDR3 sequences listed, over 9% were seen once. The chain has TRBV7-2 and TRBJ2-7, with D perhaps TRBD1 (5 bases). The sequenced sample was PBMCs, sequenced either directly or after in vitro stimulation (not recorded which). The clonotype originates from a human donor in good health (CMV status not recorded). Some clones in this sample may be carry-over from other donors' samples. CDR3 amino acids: CASNRGSLTYEQYF. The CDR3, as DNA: TGTGCCAGCAATAGGGGATCTCTTACCTACGAGCAGTACTTC.